The 28 T cell receptor beta chains below all came from one sample that was sequenced in a study of shared T cell receptors in the human thymus. Here immunoSEQ multiplex PCR was the method, and the copy in TCRdb shows in-frame clones only, minus some. The sample holds over 650,000 clones; approximately 87% are singletons and the top ten take 0.0094%. This same sample was also taken into another study, of human thymus T cells.

Sequencing was done on a sample of thymocytes. The source is a boy in the first two years of life with a congenital heart defect.

The CDR3 loop is CASSLERFSDRGNEQYF. In DNA form, the CDR3 reads TGTGCCAGCAGCTTAGAACGTTTCTCGGACAGGGGCAACGAGCAGTACTTC. The chain combines TRBV7-8 with TRBJ2-7; 9 bases match TRBD1. Germline CDR1 is SGHVS and CDR2 is FQNEAQ. V trimming: 1 base; J trimming: 5 bases; junction bases outside the gene matches: 12. The CDR3 totals 17 residues.

CDR3: CASSLALKGMNEQYF. CDR3 coding DNA: TGTGCCAGCAGCTTAGCGCTTAAGGGGATGAACGAGCAGTACTTC. The V and J genes are TRBV7-9 and TRBJ2-7; D is perhaps TRBD1 (5 bases). This CDR3 has 15 residues. The germline gives CDR1 SEHNR, CDR2 FQNEAQ (reference sequence). Between the trimmed V and J ends, which lost 0 bases and 5 bases, there was a span of 14 bases.

The chain couples TRBV28 to TRBJ1-1; 7 bases match TRBD1. The germline gives CDR1 MDHEN, CDR2 SYDVKM. The CDR3 sequence is 14 residues long. V lost 11 bases and J lost 3; bases outside the gene matches: 12. Here the CDR3 reads CAVGQVRGYTEAFF. DNA for the CDR3: TGTGCCGTCGGACAGGTGAGGGGATACACTGAAGCTTTCTTT.

The rearrangement links TRBV18 to TRBJ1-5; D uncertain. V was cut by 1 base and J by 0 bases, with 19 bases left in between. CDR3 length equals 19 residues. Germline V lookup: CDR1 KGHSH, CDR2 LQKENI. CDR3 sequence: CASSPQRIPQSYSNQPQHF. The CDR3 DNA follows: TGTGCCAGCTCACCACAGCGGATACCTCAAAGTTATAGCAATCAGCCCCAGCATTTT.

The chain combines TRBV27 with TRBJ1-3; TRBD1 matches at 7 bases. The CDR3 totals 17 residues. Trimming removed 5 bases from V and 0 bases from J; junction bases left unmatched: 10. The germline V gene has CDR1 MNHEY and CDR2 SMNVEV (reference sequence). CDR3: CASSPRGQSPSGNTIYF. The CDR3 region has the DNA TGTGCCAGCAGTCCCCGGGGACAGTCGCCCTCTGGAAACACCATATATTTT.

This clone came up once. The V and J genes are TRBV5-1 and TRBJ1-4; 8 bases are a match to TRBD1. The trim removed 1 base at V and 7 bases at J, leaving 6 bases unmatched. The CDR3 has 15 residues. CDR1 is SGHRS and CDR2 is YFSETQ in the germline V gene. The CDR3 region is CASSLLVGTGEKLFF. The CDR3 DNA follows: TGCGCCAGCAGCTTGTTGGTGGGGACAGGTGAAAAACTGTTTTTT.

The chain is built from TRBV9 and TRBJ1-6; 7 bases map to TRBD1. Germline V CDR1 and CDR2: SGDLS, YYNGEE. This CDR3 contains 17 residues. Trimming removed 2 bases from V and 4 bases from J; junction bases left unmatched: 9. The CDR3 DNA follows: TGTGCCAGCAGCGTGGAGGTGGGACAGACATATAATTCACCCCTCCACTTT. Translating it yields CASSVEVGQTYNSPLHF.

This chain uses TRBV11-3 with TRBJ1-2; D unresolved. CDR3 length: 15 residues. Per germline, CDR1 SGHNT and CDR2 YENEEA. V gave up 0 bases and J gave up 4 bases, with 12 bases separating them. The CDR3 region is CASSLDTTKPYGYTF. The CDR3 DNA sequence: TGTGCCAGCAGCTTAGATACCACCAAGCCCTATGGCTACACCTTC.

This rearrangement joins TRBV4-3 to TRBJ2-5, with a weak D call TRBD1 (5 bases). The germline V gene has CDR1 LGHNA and CDR2 YSLEER. V lost 1 base and J 2 bases, leaving 17 bases between the germline ends. This CDR3 contains 17 residues. As DNA, the CDR3 is TGCGCCAGCAGCCAAGGGAGCTCAGGGTGGGCACAAGAGACCCAGTACTTC. Translation: CASSQGSSGWAQETQYF.

This rearrangement joins TRBV19 to TRBJ1-1, with D possibly TRBD1 on 5 matching bases. The CDR3 is 13 amino acids. V lost 6 bases and J 1 base, leaving 9 bases between the germline ends. CDR1 and CDR2 from the germline V gene are LNHDA and SQIVND (reference sequence). CDR3 coding DNA: TGTGCCAGTAGGCCGACAGCGAACACTGAAGCTTTCTTT. Translating it yields CASRPTANTEAFF.

The chain has TRBV19 and TRBJ1-5, with 7 bases matching TRBD1. The CDR3 runs 15 residues. J lost 2 bases, V lost 3 bases, and 4 bases had no gene match. Germline-derived CDR1 and CDR2 are LNHDA and SQIVND (reference sequence). In DNA, the CDR3 is TGTGCCAGTAGTATCCTCAGGGGGGGCAATCAGCCCCAGCATTTT. Translated: CASSILRGGNQPQHF.

The V call is TRBV23-1, the J call TRBJ1-4, with D possibly being TRBD1 (5 bases). TRBV23-1 is designated an ORF whose function remains uncertain. The CDR3 totals 14 residues. The ends were cut back, 3 bases at V and 3 bases at J, with 8 bases in the middle. DNA for the CDR3: TGCGCCAGCAGTCAGAGGACACCTAATGAAAAACTGTTTTTT. It specifies CASSQRTPNEKLFF.

This chain joins TRBV30 and TRBJ1-2, with a possible D match to TRBD1 (5 bases). CDR3 length: 15 amino acids. The V gene lost 7 bases and the J gene lost 0 bases, with 18 bases spanning the gap. Germline V gives CDR1 GTSNPN, CDR2 SVGIG (reference sequence). This chain's CDR3 is CASYRMCSTNYGYTF. The CDR3, as DNA: TGTGCCTCCTACAGGATGTGTTCAACTAACTATGGCTACACCTTC.

V and J are TRBV11-2 and TRBJ1-1; D is unclear. The CDR3 sequence is 15 residues long. CDR1 SGHAT and CDR2 FQNNGV come from the germline V gene. V gave up 4 bases and J gave up 1 base, with 13 bases separating them. CDR3 region: CASSSSGGKNTEAFF. DNA for the CDR3: TGTGCCAGCAGCTCCTCGGGAGGGAAGAACACTGAAGCTTTCTTT.

This clone occurred a few times. The V call is TRBV15, the J call TRBJ2-1; TRBD2 aligns across 10 bases. The CDR3 is 16 residues long. Per the germline V gene, CDR1 is LNHNV and CDR2 is YYDKDF (reference sequence). After removal of 2 bases from V and 7 bases from J, the junction contained 8 bases not matched to a gene. For the CDR3, the DNA is TGTGCCACCAGCAGAAACTGTAGCGGGGGGTGTAATGAGCAGTTCTTC. It specifies CATSRNCSGGCNEQFF.

The V call is TRBV4-2, the J call TRBJ2-1; 9 nucleotides match TRBD2. The CDR3 has 14 amino acids. The germline gives CDR1 LGHNA, CDR2 YNFKEQ. V lost 0 bases, J lost 13 bases, and 7 bases stayed unmatched. CDR3 protein: CASSQDVAGGRQFF. The CDR3 DNA sequence: TGTGCCAGCAGCCAAGATGTGGCGGGGGGGCGCCAGTTCTTC.

The chain carries TRBV18 and TRBJ1-6; tentative D call: TRBD1 (5 bases). Germline-derived CDR1 and CDR2 are KGHSH and LQKENI. The CDR3 is made up of 14 amino acids. The ends were cut back, 3 bases at V and 10 bases at J, with 13 bases in the middle. The CDR3 bases are TGTGCCAGCTCACCCCCGGGGGAGAACTCACCCCTCCACTTT. It translates to CASSPPGENSPLHF.

V usage is TRBV14 and J usage is TRBJ2-4; D is ambiguous. V was cut by 5 bases and J by 0 bases, with 8 bases left in between. Germline V gene data show CDR1 as SGHDN and CDR2 as FVKESK. The CDR3 totals 14 residues. DNA of the CDR3: TGTGCCAGCAGCGGGCAACTAGCCAAAAACATTCAGTACTTC. Translating gives CASSGQLAKNIQYF.

The chain recombines TRBV29-1 with TRBJ1-4, with a tentative D call TRBD1 (5 bases). The CDR3 loop spans 13 amino acids. CDR1 SQVTM and CDR2 ANQGSEA come from the germline V gene. The CDR3 DNA sequence: TGCAGGGTGAAGGGAGGGGTGGGTGAAAAACTGTTTTTT. Encoded protein: CRVKGGVGEKLFF.

The rearrangement uses TRBV5-6 and TRBJ1-5; D is undetermined. The CDR3 totals 18 residues. The V and J ends lost 3 bases and 5 bases respectively, with 24 bases between them. The germline V gene encodes CDR1 SGHDT and CDR2 YYEEEE. CDR3 amino acids: CASSSSTPGSQEDQPQHF. The DNA of the CDR3 is TGTGCCAGCAGCTCGTCTACTCCGGGATCCCAAGAGGATCAGCCCCAGCATTTT.

V is TRBV27 and J is TRBJ2-1; tentative D call: TRBD2 (5 bases). The V and J ends lost 6 bases and 0 bases respectively, with 15 bases between them. The CDR3 is made up of 16 amino acids. The germline V gene encodes CDR1 MNHEY and CDR2 SMNVEV (reference sequence). The CDR3 is CASRILASDSYNEQFF. The CDR3 DNA follows: TGTGCCAGCAGGATTCTAGCTTCCGACTCCTACAATGAGCAGTTCTTC.

The V and J genes are TRBV4-2 and TRBJ2-7, with 11 bases identical to TRBD2. Germline V gene data show CDR1 as LGHNA and CDR2 as YNFKEQ. This CDR3 has 17 residues. Unmatched junction bases numbered 12, after V lost 5 bases and J lost 3 bases. The CDR3 sequence: CASSELQTSGAVYEQYF. Here the CDR3 DNA reads TGTGCCAGCAGCGAACTACAGACTAGCGGGGCGGTCTACGAGCAGTACTTC.

J is TRBJ2-2 and V is TRBV7-3, with 7 nucleotides matching TRBD1. The germline gives CDR1 SGHTA, CDR2 FQGTGA. This CDR3 contains 15 residues. V was pared by 2 bases and J by 6 bases, with 6 bases of the junction left unmatched. This CDR3 reads CASSLGHRGSGELFF. CDR3 nucleotides: TGTGCCAGCAGCTTAGGACACAGGGGATCCGGGGAGCTGTTTTTT.

The J gene is TRBJ2-7, the V gene TRBV27; weak D call: TRBD2 (6 bases). Per the germline V gene, CDR1 is MNHEY and CDR2 is SMNVEV (reference sequence). V was clipped by 4 bases and J by 7 bases, with 11 bases between them. The CDR3 is 12 residues long. CDR3 sequence: CASSSSVGEQYF. As DNA, the CDR3 is TGTGCCAGCAGTTCTAGCGTCGGGGAGCAGTACTTC.

This clone showed up just once. The CDR3 nucleotides are TGTGCCAGCAGCGTGGGGGCAGGGTGGGCAGATACGCAGTATTTT. Protein product: CASSVGAGWADTQYF. The V call is TRBV9, the J call TRBJ2-3, with a weak D call TRBD1 (6 bases). The CDR3 extends over 15 amino acids. Trimming left V 2 bases short and J 4 bases short, with 14 bases between. Per the germline V gene, CDR1 is SGDLS and CDR2 is YYNGEE.

As regards this clone: An end of the junction differs from the germline gene, which may be a read error. The identical CDR3 is also encoded by other nucleotide sequences in the sample. The chain is built from TRBV6-6 and TRBJ1-1; D might be TRBD1 (5 bases). This CDR3 has 15 residues. From germline, CDR1 is MNHNY and CDR2 SVGAGI (reference sequence). CDR3 in amino acids: CASSTRQSGSTEAFF. The CDR3 DNA sequence: TGTGCTAGCAGTACTCGACAGTCCGGGAGCACTGAAGCTTTCTTT.

The chain is built from TRBV11-2 and TRBJ2-7; unclear D gene. Germline V gives CDR1 SGHAT, CDR2 FQNNGV. Between the trimmed V and J ends, which lost 2 bases and 0 bases, there was a span of 11 bases. The CDR3 has 15 amino acids. The CDR3, as DNA: TGTGCCAGCAGCTTATTAGGCGGCAGCTCCTACGAGCAGTACTTC. It translates to CASSLLGGSSYEQYF. The entire variable domain, with the rest obtained from reference TRBV11-2 and TRBJ2-7, is as follows: EAGVAQSPRYKIIEKRQSVAFWCNPISGHATLYWYQQILGQGPKLLIQFQNNGVVDDSQLPKDRFSAERLKGVDSTLKIQPAKLEDSAVYLCASSLLGGSSYEQYFGPGTRLTVT.

The chain combines TRBV27 with TRBJ2-3, with 10 bases lining up with TRBD2. Losses at the gene ends were 5 bases for V and 4 bases for J; bases not matched to a gene: 6. Germline CDR1 reads MNHEY; CDR2 reads SMNVEV (reference sequence). This CDR3 is built from 15 residues. The CDR3 loop reads CASSTSGEGADTQYF. In nucleotides, the CDR3 is TGTGCCAGCAGTACTAGCGGGGAAGGGGCAGATACGCAGTATTTT.